This T cell receptor (beta chain) was identified in a study of regulatory T cells in long-lasting Graves disease. Study observations and caveats: Persistent disease preferred TRBV28, TRBJ1-2 and TRBJ2-5; new disease, TRBV20-1 and TRBJ2-1.

The germline V and J ends were trimmed by 6 bases and 5 bases, with 16 bases remaining between them. The CDR3 runs 14 residues. Germline assignment: CDR1 SQVTM and CDR2 ANQGSEA. CDR3-region Arm-PCR and iRepertoire HTBI primers produced the TCR beta libraries. MiXCR, applied by TCRdb to the multiplex PCR reads, yields one record per CDR3 protein. The repertoire includes a few hundred thousand distinct CDR3 sequences, 15% to 20% of them detected once, and 13% to 15% sits in the top ten. Stated time point: newly diagnosed GD, antithyroid drugs for less than 3 months. The authors made the TCR library using RNA they extracted from PBMCs. Patients of an endocrinology department in Xi'an, China, were included. Many counts were recorded for this clonotype. What it binds is not known. This sample was shared with a second study, whose subject was T cells in Graves' hyperthyroidism and ophthalmopathy.

The chain carries TRBV29-1 and TRBJ2-2; D possibly corresponds to TRBD1 (6 bases). The receptor was isolated from a woman aged 25 to 45 with Graves disease. This sample comprised peripheral blood mononuclear cells (PBMCs), obtained at new diagnosis, from a patient treated with antithyroid drugs. The chain's CDR3 is CSVGTGTQTGELFF. DNA of the CDR3: TGCAGCGTGGGCACCGGGACACAAACCGGGGAGCTGTTTTTT.